This T cell receptor beta chain was identified during a study of control samples from healthy donors and cancer patients. TCRdb's copy holds only in-frame clones and misses some; the assay was immunoSEQ multiplex PCR. The data contain about 67,000 clones, around 87% of them singletons. In its sample, this clone was seen once. Germline V lookup: CDR1 SGHAT, CDR2 FQNNGV. Unmatched junction bases numbered 13, after V lost 0 bases and J lost 7 bases. This CDR3 is built from 18 residues. The sequencing sample was made of PBMCs. The sequence came from a woman in her fifties or sixties with head and neck cancer. The V gene is TRBV11-2, the J gene TRBJ2-5, with TRBD2 matching 11 bases. In nucleotides, the CDR3 is TGTGCCAGCAGCTTAGAGCCCTTACTAGCGGGGGATGGGGGGACCCAGTACTTC. Encoded protein: CASSLEPLLAGDGGTQYF.